The 9 T cell receptor beta chains listed next were all sequenced from one sample in a study of tumor and adjacent non-tumor tissue in lung cancer. TCRbeta libraries were built with three rounds of nested PCR, modified from ARM-PCR. From the multiplex PCR reads, TCRdb called clonotypes with MiXCR, one entry per CDR3 protein. The table has around 70,000 distinct CDR3 sequences, just under 60% seen once. No cell sorting was done before RNA was extracted from the tissue. Sequencing was carried out using lung tumor tissue. The source of these receptors is a man aged 50 to 59 with non-small cell lung cancer.

This clonotype was seen more than once but under ten times. The chain has TRBV13 and TRBJ1-1, with D unresolved. V was shortened by 2 bases and J by 1 base, with 5 bases between the two germline ends. Germline CDR1 is PRHDT and CDR2 is FYEKMQ (reference sequence). The CDR3 is 13 amino acids. The CDR3 is CASSLRRNTEAFF. CDR3 nucleotides: TGTGCCAGCAGCTTACGACGGAACACTGAAGCTTTCTTT.

Worth noting for this clonotype: The missing conserved phenylalanine or tryptophan at the end of this CDR3 makes a read error likely. V gene TRBV4-2 combines with J gene TRBJ2-6; D unclear. The CDR3 extends over 14 amino acids. The germline V gene encodes CDR1 LGHNA and CDR2 YNFKEQ. In nucleotides, the CDR3 is TGTGCCGGCAGCCAAGCCTCTGGGGCCAACGTCCTGACTCTC. Protein: CAGSQASGANVLTL.

This clonotype turned up a few times. This sequence joins TRBV4-1 and TRBJ1-6; the D is unclear. Germline-derived CDR1 and CDR2 are MGHRA and YSYEKL. Trimming left V 0 bases short and J 9 bases short, with 15 bases between. The CDR3 runs 16 residues. The CDR3 protein is CASSQEFKGSGSPLHF. CDR3 bases: TGCGCCAGCAGCCAAGAATTTAAGGGTAGTGGTTCACCCCTCCACTTT.

This clonotype was seen a few times. This chain connects TRBV5-4 to TRBJ1-1; D ambiguous. Germline V gene lookup returns CDR1 SGHNT and CDR2 YYREEE (reference sequence). The CDR3 contains 15 residues. The V end lost 4 bases, the J end lost 1 base, and 14 bases lay between the germline ends. CDR3 nucleotides: TGTGCCAGCAGCGCCGTATCAGAGGCGAACACTGAAGCTTTCTTT. Amino acid sequence: CASSAVSEANTEAFF.

This clonotype appeared many times. CDR3 nucleotide sequence: TGCGCCAGCAGCCAAGAGGGACTAGCGGGAGGGTGCTTGGACCCCTCTTACGAGCAGTACTTC. Amino acid sequence: CASSQEGLAGGCLDPSYEQYF. V usage is TRBV4-1 and J usage is TRBJ2-7; 16 nucleotides line up with TRBD2. This CDR3 has 21 residues. The V segment lost 0 bases and the J segment 4 bases; nucleotides outside the gene matches: 15. Germline lookup yields CDR1 MGHRA and CDR2 YSYEKL.

A remark on this clonotype: Since no conserved phenylalanine or tryptophan closes the CDR3, a read error is the likely cause. V and J are TRBV29-1 and TRBJ2-7, with 8 nucleotides matching TRBD1. V shed 6 bases and J 4 bases; nucleotides not matched to a gene: 5. Germline V gene sequence: CDR1 SQVTM, CDR2 ANQGSEA. CDR3 length: 12 residues. The CDR3 here is CSVGQVGYEQYI. CDR3 DNA sequence: TGCAGCGTGGGACAGGTCGGTTACGAGCAGTACATC.

With respect to this clonotype: This likely comes from a read error, as the CDR3 has no conserved phenylalanine or tryptophan at its end. No DNA is shown, since the ends of the CDR3 on it are uncertain; the CDR3 is the one TCRdb lists. The chain is built from TRBV11-2 and TRBJ2-5; whether TRBD2, the table's D call, matches the DNA was not checked. The CDR3 is 16 amino acids long, termini counted. Germline V gene lookup returns CDR1 SGHAT and CDR2 FQNNGV. CDR3 protein: CASSPGLAGFQETHYI.

This clonotype was seen a handful of times. This may arise from a read error, as a much more abundant clone is one base away. V is TRBV20-1 and J is TRBJ2-7, with TRBD2 matching 7 bases. The J segment lost 2 bases and the V segment lost 5 bases, leaving 12 bases of the junction unmatched. CDR1 is DFQATT, CDR2 SNEGSKA, per germline (reference sequence). This CDR3 is built from 15 residues. Written as DNA, the CDR3 is TGCAGTGCTCCTATTACTAGCGAGGGGACCTACGAGCAGTACTTC. Its protein product is CSAPITSEGTYEQYF.

Points on this clonotype: The junction does not match germline at one end; this may be a read error. V is TRBV29-1 and J is TRBJ2-3, with D maybe TRBD2 (5 bases). Germline values: CDR1 SQVTM, CDR2 ANQGSEA. The CDR3 loop spans 13 amino acids. In nucleotides, the CDR3 is TGCAGCGTTGTAGGCTCCAAGAGGGATACGCAATATTTT. The encoded protein is CSVVGSKRDTQYF.